The 24 T cell receptor beta chains below all came from one sample that was sequenced in a study of blood T cells in healthy people across ages. The second PCR ran about 6 to 11 cycles with a sample-barcoded 5' primer and J-beta primers. Via MiXCR, TCRdb re-called the 5' RACE reads, giving one row per CDR3 protein. The data show roughly 830,000 distinct CDR3 sequences, about 59% seen once. The sequencing input was blood. Receptor source: a man aged 25-45 years in good health.

This clonotype turned up a few times. V is TRBV9 and J is TRBJ2-3, with 8 nucleotides matching TRBD1. The CDR3 has 16 amino acids. From germline, CDR1 is SGDLS and CDR2 YYNGEE. The junction had 8 bases not matched to a gene; V was cut back by 3 bases and J by 2 bases. CDR3 DNA: TGTGCCAGCAGCGATCCTCCAGGGGGCTTCACAGATACGCAGTATTTT. Its translation: CASSDPPGGFTDTQYF.

This clonotype was seen many times. This rearrangement joins TRBV12-3 or TRBV12-4 to TRBJ2-7; 7 bases line up with TRBD1. J lost 3 bases, V lost 6 bases, and 5 bases had no gene match. The CDR3 contains 13 residues. The CDR3 coding sequence is TGTGCCAGCAGCCTGACAGGGTTCTACGAGCAGTACTTC. Translating gives CASSLTGFYEQYF.

In regard to this clonotype: It may be a read error: a sequence one base away is much more abundant. CDR3 protein: CASSLVSSSEQYF. DNA for the CDR3: TGTGCCAGCAGTTTAGTTAGCTCGAGTGAGCAGTACTTC. The rearrangement joins TRBV27 to TRBJ2-7; D unresolved. Germline-derived CDR1 and CDR2 are MNHEY and SMNVEV (reference sequence). V shed 2 bases and J shed 7 bases, with 12 bases lying between them. This CDR3 has 13 amino acids.

This clonotype showed up just a few times. This chain connects TRBV5-1 to TRBJ2-1; 9 bases align to TRBD1. The germline CDR1 and CDR2 sequences are SGHRS and YFSETQ. Unmatched junction bases numbered 5, after V lost 4 bases and J lost 6 bases. CDR3 length equals 14 residues. CDR3 amino acids: CASSAGTGSNEQFF. CDR3 DNA sequence: TGCGCCAGCAGCGCCGGGACAGGGTCCAATGAGCAGTTCTTC.

The J gene is TRBJ1-6, the V gene TRBV12-3 or TRBV12-4; D is unresolved. This CDR3 is 15 amino acids long. Trimming pared 1 base from V and 3 bases from J, leaving 7 bases between. The DNA of the CDR3 is TGTGCCAGCAGTTTAGAACAGCACTATAATTCACCCCTCCACTTT. It is translated as CASSLEQHYNSPLHF.

The V call is TRBV9, the J call TRBJ2-1; D possibly matches TRBD1 or TRBD2 (5 bases each). Germline V CDR1 and CDR2: SGDLS, YYNGEE. The CDR3 covers 14 residues. With 5 bases removed from V and 8 bases from J, the gap between germline ends came to 17 bases. The CDR3 DNA reads TGTGCCAGCAGTAGGTGGGAAGGGACGGATGAGCAGTTCTTC. Amino acid sequence: CASSRWEGTDEQFF.

This clonotype was detected a few times. The chain uses TRBV11-2 and TRBJ2-1, with TRBD2 matching over 7 bases. After removal of 5 bases from V and 6 bases from J, the junction contained 13 bases not matched to a gene. The length of the CDR3 is 16 residues. Germline assignment: CDR1 SGHAT and CDR2 FQNNGV. The CDR3 is CASSPFWAGETNEQFF. CDR3 nucleotide sequence: TGTGCCAGCAGCCCATTTTGGGCGGGGGAGACCAATGAGCAGTTCTTC.

The chain is built from TRBV6-2 or TRBV6-3 and TRBJ2-7; 8 nucleotides line up with TRBD2. Germline CDR1 and CDR2: MNHEY and SVGEGT. Trimming at V came to 5 bases and at J to 0 bases, leaving 0 bases not matched to a gene. CDR3 length: 13 amino acids. The DNA for the CDR3 is TGTGCCAGCAGTGGGACTAGCTCCTACGAGCAGTACTTC. It specifies CASSGTSSYEQYF.

This chain links TRBV29-1 with TRBJ2-7, with D hard to call. The CDR3 runs to 13 residues. CDR1 is SQVTM, CDR2 ANQGSEA, per germline. V was shortened by 4 bases and J by 0 bases, with 10 bases between the two germline ends. Here the CDR3 DNA reads TGCAGCGTTGTGAGCCCTAGCTCCTACGAGCAGTACTTC. The encoded protein is CSVVSPSSYEQYF.

At least ten counts were recorded for this clonotype. CDR3 residues: CASSQEGYEQFF. The CDR3 bases are TGTGCCAGCAGTCAAGAAGGGTATGAGCAGTTCTTC. This chain links TRBV6-2 or TRBV6-3 with TRBJ2-1, with unresolved D. V shed 5 bases and J shed 8 bases, with 10 bases lying between them. Germline CDR1 MNHEY, CDR2 SVGEGT. CDR3 size: 12 residues.

The chain recombines TRBV7-2 with TRBJ2-7; 8 bases map to TRBD1. The CDR3 contains 16 residues. V trimming: 2 bases; J trimming: 5 bases; junction bases outside the gene matches: 11. Per germline, CDR1 SGHTA and CDR2 FQGNSA. The CDR3 protein is CASSLNRGTAWNEQYF. The CDR3 bases are TGTGCCAGCAGCTTAAACAGGGGGACCGCTTGGAACGAGCAGTACTTC.

As concerns this clonotype: A junction boundary mismatches the germline segment, possibly from a read error. The V call is TRBV9, the J call TRBJ2-1; D is undetermined. This CDR3 has 15 residues. Germline CDR1 is SGDLS and CDR2 is YYNGEE. CDR3: CAGSVGSSSYNEQFF. CDR3 sequence (DNA): TGTGCCGGCAGCGTAGGAAGTAGCTCCTACAATGAGCAGTTCTTC.

This clonotype has only a few counts. The chain is built from TRBV28 and TRBJ2-5; 8 bases line up with TRBD2. The J call may not be correct, given that the DNA end is closer to TRBJ2-7. Germline V CDR1 and CDR2: MDHEN, SYDVKM. The CDR3 runs to 16 residues. CDR3 sequence reads: CASSSRRGARRNEQYF. The CDR3 nucleotides read TGTGCCAGCAGTTCGAGGCGGGGGGCCCGGAGGAACGAGCAGTACTTC.

This clonotype was seen a few times. The J gene is TRBJ1-2, the V gene TRBV29-1; no firm D call. The V gene's germline CDR1 is SQVTM and CDR2 ANQGSEA. This CDR3 contains 12 residues. V was shortened by 2 bases and J by 8 bases, with 12 bases between the two germline ends. CDR3 in DNA: TGCAGCGTTGAATCGGCGGGCGGGGGCTACACCTTC. It translates to CSVESAGGGYTF. The full variable domain, in which reference TRBV29-1 and TRBJ1-2 provide the parts outside the CDR3, is SAVISQKPSRDICQRGTSLTIQCQVDSQVTMMFWYRQQPGQSLTLIATANQGSEATYESGFVIDKFPISRPNLTFSTLTVSNMSPEDSSIYLCSVESAGGGYTFGSGTRLTVV.

V and J are TRBV4-2 and TRBJ2-5, with 8 bases lining up with TRBD2. V trimming: 4 bases; J trimming: 5 bases; junction bases outside the gene matches: 9. This CDR3 comprises 15 residues. Germline assignment: CDR1 LGHNA and CDR2 YNFKEQ. DNA of the CDR3: TGTGCCAGCAGCCGAGACACTAGCGGTGAGGAGACCCAGTACTTC. Its protein product is CASSRDTSGEETQYF.

This chain links TRBV29-1 with TRBJ2-2, with D possibly TRBD1 on 7 matching bases. The V gene's germline CDR1 is SQVTM and CDR2 ANQGSEA. This CDR3 is built from 16 residues. V was clipped by 4 bases and J by 4 bases, with 19 bases between them. As DNA, the CDR3 is TGCAGCGTTGCTGCGGCGTCTCAGGGGGGCACCGGGGAGCTGTTTTTT. This encodes CSVAAASQGGTGELFF.

The chain has TRBV7-2 and TRBJ1-2, with 7 bases fitting TRBD1. The CDR3 runs 14 residues. CDR1 SGHTA and CDR2 FQGNSA come from the germline V gene. V dropped 1 base and J dropped 4; count of bases not matched to a gene: 3. This CDR3 reads CASSLEGQLYGYTF. The CDR3 region has the DNA TGTGCCAGCAGCTTAGAGGGACAGCTCTATGGCTACACCTTC.

J is TRBJ2-4 and V is TRBV28, with D possibly being TRBD1 or TRBD2 (6 bases each). Trimming took off 4 bases at V and 2 bases at J, with 24 bases between the two ends. The CDR3 length is 19 residues. Per germline, CDR1 MDHEN and CDR2 SYDVKM. The CDR3 protein is CASSSMRRDMRGTKNIQYF. CDR3 nucleotide sequence: TGTGCCAGCAGTTCAATGAGGAGGGACATGAGAGGAACCAAAAACATTCAGTACTTC. The full variable domain, in which reference TRBV28 and TRBJ2-4 provide the parts outside the CDR3, is DVKVTQSSRYLVKRTGEKVFLECVQDMDHENMFWYRQDPGLGLRLIYFSYDVKMKEKGDIPEGYSVSREKKERFSLILESASTNQTSMYLCASSSMRRDMRGTKNIQYFGAGTRLSVL.

This clonotype turned up a few times. The CDR3 spells CASSLMGGEETQYF. CDR3 sequence (DNA): TGTGCCAGCAGCTTAATGGGGGGAGAAGAGACCCAGTACTTC. V gene TRBV5-5 combines with J gene TRBJ2-5; weak D call: TRBD2 (6 bases). V lost 2 bases and J 3 bases, leaving 11 bases between the germline ends. Germline lookup yields CDR1 SGHKS and CDR2 YYEKEE (reference sequence). The CDR3 is 14 residues long.

The chain couples TRBV25-1 to TRBJ1-4; 7 bases are a match to TRBD1. The CDR3 contains 15 residues. J gave up 3 bases and V 2 bases, and 3 bases lay outside the gene matches. The germline CDR1 and CDR2 sequences are MGHDK and SYGVNS. DNA of the CDR3: TGTGCCAGCAGTGAAGACAGGGAAGCTAATGAAAAACTGTTTTTT. It codes for CASSEDREANEKLFF.

This clonotype has only a few counts. The chain combines TRBV25-1 with TRBJ1-5, with TRBD1 as a possible D gene (5 bases). V lost 6 bases to trimming and J lost 6 bases, with 9 bases between them. Germline V CDR1 and CDR2: MGHDK, SYGVNS. CDR3 length equals 12 residues. The CDR3 loop reads CASSRDFQPQHF. CDR3 bases: TGTGCCAGCAGCCGGGACTTTCAGCCCCAGCATTTT.

The chain is built from TRBV7-3 and TRBJ2-7; 9 bases match TRBD2. This CDR3 region has 16 residues. With 0 bases clipped from V and 3 bases from J, the junction kept 6 bases outside the gene matches. Germline values: CDR1 SGHTA, CDR2 FQGTGA. This chain's CDR3 is CASSLTPAGGSYEQYF. As DNA, the CDR3 is TGTGCCAGCAGCTTAACTCCTGCGGGGGGGAGCTACGAGCAGTACTTC.

The chain uses TRBV29-1 and TRBJ1-2; 9 nucleotides agree with TRBD1. CDR1 is SQVTM and CDR2 is ANQGSEA in the germline V gene. The V and J ends lost 7 bases and 2 bases, in that order; junction bases with no gene match: 8. CDR3 length equals 14 residues. CDR3 bases: TGCAGCGGGGGATCACAGGGGGCCAACTATGGCTACACCTTC. Translation gives CSGGSQGANYGYTF.

The J gene is TRBJ2-6, the V gene TRBV6-2 or TRBV6-3, with D uncertain. Germline CDR1 reads MNHEY; CDR2 reads SVGEGT. The CDR3 length is 17 residues. V lost 4 bases and J 0 bases, leaving 13 bases between the germline ends. The CDR3 region is CASSCWARSSGANVLTF. The CDR3 DNA reads TGTGCCAGCAGTTGCTGGGCGCGAAGCTCTGGGGCCAACGTCCTGACTTTC.